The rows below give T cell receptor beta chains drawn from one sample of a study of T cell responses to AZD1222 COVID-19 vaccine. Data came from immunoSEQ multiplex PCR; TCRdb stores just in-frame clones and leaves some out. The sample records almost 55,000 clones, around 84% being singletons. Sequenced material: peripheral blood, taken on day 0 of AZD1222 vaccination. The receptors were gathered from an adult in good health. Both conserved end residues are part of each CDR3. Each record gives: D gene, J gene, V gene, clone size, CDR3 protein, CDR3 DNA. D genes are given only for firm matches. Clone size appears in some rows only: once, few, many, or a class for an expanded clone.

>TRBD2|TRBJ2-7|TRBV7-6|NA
CASSSRTSGYSYEQYF
TGTGCCAGCAGCTCTAGGACTAGCGGATACTCCTACGAGCAGTACTTC
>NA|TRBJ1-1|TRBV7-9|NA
CASRYQSDIEAFF
TGTGCCAGCCGGTACCAGTCAGACATCGAAGCTTTCTTT
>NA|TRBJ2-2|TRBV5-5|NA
CASSMNTGELFF
TGTGCCAGCAGCATGAACACCGGGGAGCTGTTTTTT
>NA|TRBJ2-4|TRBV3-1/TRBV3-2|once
CASSQEVIGRATKNIQYF
TGTGCCAGCAGCCAAGAGGTGATCGGGAGAGCTACCAAAAACATTCAGTACTTC
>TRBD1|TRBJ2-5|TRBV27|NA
CASSLRRTGTGYQETQYF
TGTGCCAGCAGTTTGCGCCGAACCGGGACAGGGTACCAAGAGACCCAGTACTTC
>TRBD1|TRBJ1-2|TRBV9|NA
CASSFPREMRQGDGYGYTF
TGTGCCAGCAGCTTCCCTCGTGAAATGCGACAGGGGGACGGCTATGGCTACACCTTC
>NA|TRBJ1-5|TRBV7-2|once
CASSLEGVSQPQHF
TGTGCCAGCAGCTTAGAAGGGGTTAGTCAGCCCCAGCATTTT
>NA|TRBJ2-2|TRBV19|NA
CASSRTVRGNGELFF
TGTGCCAGTAGTAGAACGGTCCGGGGGAACGGGGAGCTGTTTTTT
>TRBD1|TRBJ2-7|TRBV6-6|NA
CASNIQGWNYEQYF
TGTGCCAGCAACATACAGGGGTGGAACTACGAGCAGTACTTC
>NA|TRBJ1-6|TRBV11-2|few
CASNRRGPNSPLHF
TGTGCCAGCAACCGGAGGGGACCGAATTCACCCCTCCACTTT
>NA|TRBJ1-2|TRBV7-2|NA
CASSLTGNGYTF
TGTGCCAGCAGCCTTACAGGGAATGGCTACACCTTC
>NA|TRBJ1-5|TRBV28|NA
CASSERGNWPQHF
TGTGCCAGCAGTGAGAGGGGAAATTGGCCCCAGCATTTT
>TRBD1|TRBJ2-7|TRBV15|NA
CATPDRGLYEQYF
TGTGCCACCCCGGACAGGGGGCTCTACGAGCAGTACTTC
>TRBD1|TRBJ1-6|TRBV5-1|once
CASSTGANSPLHF
TGCGCCAGCAGTACAGGGGCAAATTCACCCCTCCACTTT
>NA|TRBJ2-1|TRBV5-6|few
CASSDPGDNSYNEQFF
TGTGCCAGCAGCGATCCGGGAGACAACTCCTACAATGAGCAGTTCTTC
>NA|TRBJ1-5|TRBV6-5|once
CASSQGGSNQPQHF
TGTGCCAGCAGCCAAGGGGGGAGCAATCAGCCCCAGCATTTT
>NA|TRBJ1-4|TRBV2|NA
CASSDRGRGEKLFF
TGTGCCAGCAGTGACCGGGGGAGGGGAGAAAAACTGTTTTTT
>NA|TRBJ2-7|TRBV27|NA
CASSLSGKYEQYF
TGTGCCAGCAGTTTGTCAGGGAAGTACGAGCAGTACTTC
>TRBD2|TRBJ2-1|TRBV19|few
CASSAASGEQFF
TGTGCCAGTAGTGCGGCTAGCGGGGAGCAGTTCTTC
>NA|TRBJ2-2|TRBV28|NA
CATAGFRGELFF
TGTGCCACCGCAGGGTTTAGAGGGGAGCTGTTTTTT
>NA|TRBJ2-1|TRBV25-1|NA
CASSELNEQFF
TGTGCCAGCAGTGAATTGAATGAGCAGTTCTTC
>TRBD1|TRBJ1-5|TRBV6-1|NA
CASSAPDRVRSNQPQHF
TGTGCCAGCAGTGCCCCGGACAGGGTCAGAAGCAATCAGCCCCAGCATTTT
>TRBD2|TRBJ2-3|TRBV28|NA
CASRLSGSGTDTQYF
TGTGCCAGCAGACTGAGCGGGAGCGGCACAGATACGCAGTATTTT
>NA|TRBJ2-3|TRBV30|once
CAWSVLQTTTDTQYF
TGTGCCTGGAGTGTACTGCAGACTACCACAGATACGCAGTATTTT
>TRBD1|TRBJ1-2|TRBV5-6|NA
CASSLDRASYGYTF
TGTGCCAGCAGCCTGGACAGGGCGTCCTATGGCTACACCTTC